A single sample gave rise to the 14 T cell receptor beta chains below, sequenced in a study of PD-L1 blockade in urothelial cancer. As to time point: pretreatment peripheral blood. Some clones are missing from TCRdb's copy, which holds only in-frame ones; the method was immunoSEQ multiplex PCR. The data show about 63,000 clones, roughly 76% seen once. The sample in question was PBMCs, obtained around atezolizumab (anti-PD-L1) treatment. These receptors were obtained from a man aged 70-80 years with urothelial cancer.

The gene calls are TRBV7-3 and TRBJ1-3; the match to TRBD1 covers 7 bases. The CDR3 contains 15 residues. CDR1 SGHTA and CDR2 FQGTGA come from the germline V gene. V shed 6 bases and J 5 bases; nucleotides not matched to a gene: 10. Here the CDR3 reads CASRVSGDRRNTIYF. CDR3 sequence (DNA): TGTGCCAGCAGAGTCTCGGGGGACAGAAGAAACACCATATATTTT.

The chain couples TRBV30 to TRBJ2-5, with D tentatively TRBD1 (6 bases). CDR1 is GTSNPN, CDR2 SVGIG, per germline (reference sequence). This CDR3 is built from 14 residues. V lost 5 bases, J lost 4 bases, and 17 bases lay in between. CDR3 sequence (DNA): TGTGCCTGGGGCATGACAGGAGATGGAGAGACCCAGTACTTC. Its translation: CAWGMTGDGETQYF. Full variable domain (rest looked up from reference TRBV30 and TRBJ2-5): SQTIHQWPATLVQPVGSPLSLECTVEGTSNPNLYWYRQAAGRGLQLLFYSVGIGQISSEVPQNLSASRPQDRQFILSSKKLLLSDSGFYLCAWGMTGDGETQYFGPGTRLLVL.

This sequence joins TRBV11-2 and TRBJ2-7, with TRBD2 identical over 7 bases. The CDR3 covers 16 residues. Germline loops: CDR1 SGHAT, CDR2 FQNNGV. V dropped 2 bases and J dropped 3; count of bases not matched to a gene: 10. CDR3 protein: CASSLSGGGPSYEQYF. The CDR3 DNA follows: TGTGCCAGCAGCTTATCTGGGGGGGGACCGAGCTACGAGCAGTACTTC.

Written as DNA, the CDR3 is TGTGCCAGTAGTATGTCACTAGCGACATACAATGAGCAGTTCTTC. Translated, it gives CASSMSLATYNEQFF. The chain has TRBV19 and TRBJ2-1; 7 positions match TRBD2. The V gene's germline CDR1 is LNHDA and CDR2 SQIVND (reference sequence). The CDR3 is made up of 15 amino acids. The V gene end was trimmed by 3 bases and the J gene end by 4 bases; junction bases not matched to a gene: 6.

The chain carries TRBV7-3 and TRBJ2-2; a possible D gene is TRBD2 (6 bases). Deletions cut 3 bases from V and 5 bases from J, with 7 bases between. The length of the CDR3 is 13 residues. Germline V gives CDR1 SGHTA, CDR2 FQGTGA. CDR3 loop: CASSFGGTGELFF. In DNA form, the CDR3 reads TGTGCCAGCAGCTTTGGGGGGACCGGGGAGCTGTTTTTT.

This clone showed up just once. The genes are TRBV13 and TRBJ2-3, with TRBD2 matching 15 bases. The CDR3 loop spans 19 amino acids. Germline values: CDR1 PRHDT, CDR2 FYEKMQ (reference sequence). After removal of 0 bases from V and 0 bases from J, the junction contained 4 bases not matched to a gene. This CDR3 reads CASSLGRGLAGGSTDTQYF. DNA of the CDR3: TGTGCCAGCAGCTTAGGCCGTGGACTAGCGGGGGGGAGCACAGATACGCAGTATTTT.

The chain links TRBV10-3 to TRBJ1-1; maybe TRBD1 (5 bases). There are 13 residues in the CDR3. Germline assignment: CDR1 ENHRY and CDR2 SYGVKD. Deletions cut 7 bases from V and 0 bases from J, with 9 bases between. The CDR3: CAIIDSLNTEAFF. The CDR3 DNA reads TGTGCCATCATAGACAGCCTGAACACTGAAGCTTTCTTT.

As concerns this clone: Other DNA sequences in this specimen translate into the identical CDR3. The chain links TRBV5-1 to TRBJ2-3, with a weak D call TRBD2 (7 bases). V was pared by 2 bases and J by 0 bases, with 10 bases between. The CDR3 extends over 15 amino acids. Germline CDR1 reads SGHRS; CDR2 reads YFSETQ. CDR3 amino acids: CASSLAGTSTDTQYF. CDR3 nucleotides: TGCGCCAGCAGCTTAGCGGGGACAAGCACAGATACGCAGTATTTT.

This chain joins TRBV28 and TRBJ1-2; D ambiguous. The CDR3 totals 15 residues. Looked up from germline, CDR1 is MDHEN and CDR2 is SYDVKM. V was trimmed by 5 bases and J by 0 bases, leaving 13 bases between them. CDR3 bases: TGTGCCAGCAGTCCTAGTGGAGAAGCTAACTATGGCTACACCTTC. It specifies CASSPSGEANYGYTF.

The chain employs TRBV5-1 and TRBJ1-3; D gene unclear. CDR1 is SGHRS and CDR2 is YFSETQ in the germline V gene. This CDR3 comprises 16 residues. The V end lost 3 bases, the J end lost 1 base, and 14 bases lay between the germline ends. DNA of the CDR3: TGCGCCAGCAGCTGGGAAGGAGGGAGGTCTGGAAACACCATATATTTT. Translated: CASSWEGGRSGNTIYF.

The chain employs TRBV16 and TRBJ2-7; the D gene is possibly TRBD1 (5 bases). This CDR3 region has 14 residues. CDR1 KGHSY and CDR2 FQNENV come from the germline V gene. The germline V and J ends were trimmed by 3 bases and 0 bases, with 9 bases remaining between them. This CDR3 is CASSQIRDSYEQYF. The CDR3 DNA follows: TGTGCCAGCAGCCAGATCAGGGACTCCTACGAGCAGTACTTC. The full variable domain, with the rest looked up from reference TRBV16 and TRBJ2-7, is GEEVAQTPKHLVRGEGQKAKLYCAPIKGHSYVFWYQQVLKNEFKFLISFQNENVFDETGMPKERFSAKCLPNSPCSLEIQATKLEDSAVYFCASSQIRDSYEQYFGPGTRLTVT.

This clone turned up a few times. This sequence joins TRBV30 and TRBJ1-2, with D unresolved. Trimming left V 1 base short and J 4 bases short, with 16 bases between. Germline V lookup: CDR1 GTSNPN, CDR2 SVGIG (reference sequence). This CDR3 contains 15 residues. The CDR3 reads CAWSDLVRGSYGYTF. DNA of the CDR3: TGTGCCTGGAGTGATTTAGTTCGCGGGTCCTATGGCTACACCTTC.

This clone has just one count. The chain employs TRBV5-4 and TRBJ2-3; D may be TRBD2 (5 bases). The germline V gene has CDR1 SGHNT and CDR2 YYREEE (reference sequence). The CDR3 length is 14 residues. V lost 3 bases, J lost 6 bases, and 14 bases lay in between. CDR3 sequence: CASSSPGVWDTQYF. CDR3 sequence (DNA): TGTGCCAGCAGCTCCCCCGGGGTATGGGATACGCAGTATTTT. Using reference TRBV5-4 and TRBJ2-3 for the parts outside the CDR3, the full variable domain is ETGVTQSPTHLIKTRGQQVTLRCSSQSGHNTVSWYQQALGQGPQFIFQYYREEENGRGNFPPRFSGLQFPNYSSELNVNALELDDSALYLCASSSPGVWDTQYFGPGTRLTVL.

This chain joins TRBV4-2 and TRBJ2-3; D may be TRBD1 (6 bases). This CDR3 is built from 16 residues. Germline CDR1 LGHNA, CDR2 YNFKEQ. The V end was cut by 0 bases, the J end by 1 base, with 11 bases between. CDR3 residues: CASSQELAGGTDTQYF. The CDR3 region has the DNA TGTGCCAGCAGCCAAGAGTTGGCAGGGGGCACAGATACGCAGTATTTT.